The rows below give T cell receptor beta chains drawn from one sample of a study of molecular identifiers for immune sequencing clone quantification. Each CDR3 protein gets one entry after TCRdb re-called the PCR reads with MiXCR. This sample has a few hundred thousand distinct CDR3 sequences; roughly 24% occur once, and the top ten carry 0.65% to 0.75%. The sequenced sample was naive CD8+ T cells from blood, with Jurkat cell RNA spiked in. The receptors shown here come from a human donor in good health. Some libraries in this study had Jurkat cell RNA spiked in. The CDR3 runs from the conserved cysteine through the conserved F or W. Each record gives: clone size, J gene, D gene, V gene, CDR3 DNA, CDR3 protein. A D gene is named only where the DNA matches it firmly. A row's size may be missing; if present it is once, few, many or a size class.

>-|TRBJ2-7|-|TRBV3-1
TGTGCCAGCAGCCAAGGGATCCCCAATGGGGAGCAGTACTTC
CASSQGIPNGEQYF
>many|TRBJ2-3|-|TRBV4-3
TGCGCCAGCAGCCAAGATTCCGAGCCCACAGATACGCAGTATTTT
CASSQDSEPTDTQYF
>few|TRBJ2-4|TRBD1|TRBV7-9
TGTGCCAGCAGCCGACAGGGGAACATTCAGTACTTC
CASSRQGNIQYF
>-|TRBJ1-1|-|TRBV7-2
TGTGCCAGCAGCTCCCTCGGGGGGGGCTGGGACACTGAAGCTTTCTTT
CASSSLGGGWDTEAFF
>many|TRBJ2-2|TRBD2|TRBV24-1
TGTGCCACCAGTGATTTGCCCTCTCGACTAGCGGGTAGGAACACCGGGGAGCTGTTTTTT
CATSDLPSRLAGRNTGELFF
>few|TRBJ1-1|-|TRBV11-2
TGTGCCAGCAGCTTAGAGGGACAAGTAAACACTGAAGCTTTCTTT
CASSLEGQVNTEAFF
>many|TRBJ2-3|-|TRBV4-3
TGCGCCAGCAGCCAAGATGGGGCATCCAACACAGATACGCAGTATTTT
CASSQDGASNTDTQYF
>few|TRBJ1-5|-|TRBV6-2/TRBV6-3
TGTGCCAGCAGCCTCTCCAGGGAGGGCAATCAGCCCCAGCATTTT
CASSLSREGNQPQHF
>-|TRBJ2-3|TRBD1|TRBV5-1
TGCGCCAGCAGCTCCGGGGACAGGGCAGACACAGATGCGCAGTATTTT
CASSSGDRADTDAQYF
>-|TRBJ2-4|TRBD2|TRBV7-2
TGTGCCAGCCGCTGGGTCGGGGGGGCGTTGCCCGCGCCGTCCTTC
CASRWVGGALPAPSF
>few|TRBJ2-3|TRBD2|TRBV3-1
TGTGCCAGCAGCCCTAAAATACGAGCGGGAGTCACAGATACGCAGTATTTT
CASSPKIRAGVTDTQYF
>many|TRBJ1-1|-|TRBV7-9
TGTGCCAGCAGCCCTACACAGGGTCAGAGGACTGAAGCTTTCTTT
CASSPTQGQRTEAFF
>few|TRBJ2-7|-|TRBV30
TGTGCCTGGAGTGTGGGGGGCTCCGAGCAGTACTTC
CAWSVGGSEQYF
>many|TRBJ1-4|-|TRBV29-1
TGCAGCGCCCTCTTTGAAAAACTGTTTTTT
CSALFEKLFF
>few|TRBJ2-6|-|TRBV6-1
TGTGCCAGCAGTGTTCTTAAGGGTGCGGGCCCTGGGGCCAACGTCCTGACTTTC
CASSVLKGAGPGANVLTF
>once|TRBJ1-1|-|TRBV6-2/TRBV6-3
TGTGCCAGCAGTTCACGGACTTTCATGTCGAACACTGAAGCTTTCTTT
CASSSRTFMSNTEAFF
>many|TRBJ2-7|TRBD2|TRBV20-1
TGCAGTGCTAGGACTAGCGGCGATTACGAGCAGTACTTC
CSARTSGDYEQYF
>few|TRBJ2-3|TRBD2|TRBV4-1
TGCGCCAGCACTACGGGGGGGGAGGCAGATACGCAGTATTTT
CASTTGGEADTQYF
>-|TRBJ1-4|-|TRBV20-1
TGCAGTGCTAGCTCAATAACCGGGACCCGAACTAGTGAAAAACTGTTTTTT
CSASSITGTRTSEKLFF
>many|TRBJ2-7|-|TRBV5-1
TGCGCCAGCAGCCAACTGTCCTACGAGCAGTACTTC
CASSQLSYEQYF
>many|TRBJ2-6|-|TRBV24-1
TGTGCCACCAGTGATGGGACCTACTCTGGGGCCAACGTCCTGACTTTC
CATSDGTYSGANVLTF
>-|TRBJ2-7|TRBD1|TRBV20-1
TGCAGTGCTAGTCCCCCGGACAGGGGAGTTAACGAGCAGTACTTC
CSASPPDRGVNEQYF
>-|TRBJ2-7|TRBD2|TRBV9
TGTGCCAGCAGCGTAGCTTGCGGACACCGTAGAATAGCGGGGAACTGCGAGCAGTACTTC
CASSVACGHRRIAGNCEQYF
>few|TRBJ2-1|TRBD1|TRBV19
TGTGCCAGTAGGCAAGGGACAGGGTACAATGAGCAGTTCTTC
CASRQGTGYNEQFF